Listed here are 14 T cell receptor beta chains from one sample, sequenced in a study of blood T cell repertoires in COVID-19 (dated by TCRdb to about 2020). The library was prepared using the immunoSEQ multiplex PCR assay. This is the immuneACCESS table as TCRdb keeps it, with only in-frame sequences that have V and J called. A part of the clones is gone; compared with another copy, unresolved V genes explain less than half, and the rest is unexplained. This sample lists about 140,000 clones; around three quarters were detected once. The ten largest clones represent around 4% of the sample. Sequencing was performed on peripheral blood. All receptors come from a man aged 55 to 70 with acute or convalescent COVID-19.

The rearrangement uses TRBV27 and TRBJ1-4; a weak D match, TRBD1 (6 bases). Per germline, CDR1 MNHEY and CDR2 SMNVEV (reference sequence). The CDR3 runs 14 residues. V was clipped by 6 bases and J by 8 bases, with 16 bases between them. CDR3 bases: TGTGCCAGCAGATTCGGGGGGGCTAGCGAAAAACTGTTTTTT. Translated: CASRFGGASEKLFF.

A single count supports this clone. This chain links TRBV28 with TRBJ2-7, with D tentatively TRBD1 (6 bases). Trimming removed 5 bases from V and 9 bases from J, with 17 bases in between. This CDR3 is 13 amino acids long. The germline CDR1 and CDR2 sequences are MDHEN and SYDVKM. The CDR3 nucleotides are TGTGCCAGCAGTCAGGGGCCGCTGAATGCGCAGTACTTC. Protein: CASSQGPLNAQYF.

The V and J genes are TRBV2 and TRBJ1-2; 7 bases align to TRBD1. Unmatched junction bases numbered 1, after V lost 3 bases and J lost 0 bases. In germline, CDR1 is SNHLY, CDR2 FYNNEI. The CDR3 length is 14 residues. The CDR3 DNA reads as TGTGCCAGCAGTGAGGGACAGTCTAACTATGGCTACACCTTC. Its protein is CASSEGQSNYGYTF.

The gene calls are TRBV24-1 and TRBJ2-1; 7 nucleotides line up with TRBD2. Trimming cost V 2 bases and J 8 bases; bases outside gene matches: 8. In germline, CDR1 is KGHDR, CDR2 SFDVKD. This CDR3 is built from 15 residues. The CDR3 protein is CATSDSLGLVYEQFF. The CDR3 DNA reads as TGTGCCACCAGTGATTCCCTAGGACTAGTCTATGAGCAGTTCTTC.

The rearrangement uses TRBV19 and TRBJ1-3, with D perhaps TRBD1 (6 bases). The CDR3 runs to 15 residues. With 9 bases removed from V and 2 bases from J, the gap between germline ends came to 17 bases. Germline CDR1 and CDR2: LNHDA and SQIVND (reference sequence). CDR3 bases: TGTGCCAGCAAAGAACAGGGTCTGGCTGGAAACACCATATATTTT. This encodes CASKEQGLAGNTIYF. The full variable domain, its missing parts supplied by reference TRBV19 and TRBJ1-3, is DGGITQSPKYLFRKEGQNVTLSCEQNLNHDAMYWYRQDPGQGLRLIYYSQIVNDFQKGDIAEGYSVSREKKESFPLTVTSAQKNPTAFYLCASKEQGLAGNTIYFGEGSWLTVV.

There are a few counts of this clone. The V call is TRBV2, the J call TRBJ2-4, with D unresolved. This CDR3 contains 12 residues. V gave up 7 bases and J gave up 7 bases, with 11 bases separating them. The germline V gene has CDR1 SNHLY and CDR2 FYNNEI. The CDR3 spells CASKPVGNIQYF. The DNA for the CDR3 is TGTGCCAGCAAGCCAGTCGGGAACATTCAGTACTTC.

The rearrangement links TRBV24-1 to TRBJ2-6; 8 positions agree with TRBD1. Germline CDR1 KGHDR, CDR2 SFDVKD. V lost 4 bases to trimming and J lost 5 bases; unmatched junction nucleotides: 12. There are 18 residues in the CDR3. CDR3 sequence reads: CATSEGGPGGVRANVLTF. As DNA, the CDR3 is TGTGCCACCAGTGAGGGGGGCCCAGGGGGCGTTAGGGCCAACGTCCTGACTTTC.

The V and J genes are TRBV28 and TRBJ2-7, with D perhaps TRBD1 (6 bases). The V end lost 4 bases, the J end lost 0 bases, and 13 bases lay between the germline ends. CDR3 size: 15 residues. Germline-derived CDR1 and CDR2 are MDHEN and SYDVKM. The DNA of the CDR3 is TGTGCCAGCAGTTCCTGGGACACTCACTCCTACGAGCAGTACTTC. Translation gives CASSSWDTHSYEQYF.

This sequence joins TRBV21-1 and TRBJ1-1; TRBD1, the table's D call, was not compared with the DNA. TRBV21-1 is a documented pseudogene. This CDR3 has 18 residues. CDR3 nucleotides: TGTGCCAGCAGCTCCATAGGGACAGGGAGGGTACCGAACACTGAAGCTTTCTTT. It translates to CASSSIGTGRVPNTEAFF.

The chain links TRBV10-3 to TRBJ1-5, with 7 nucleotides matching TRBD1. The germline gives CDR1 ENHRY, CDR2 SYGVKD. The ends lost 10 bases at V and 7 bases at J; junction bases unmatched: 7. This CDR3 contains 12 residues. CDR3 nucleotides: TGTGCCACCTCGACAGGGCTCCAGCCCCAGCATTTT. It translates to CATSTGLQPQHF.

J is TRBJ1-5 and V is TRBV28, with TRBD1 matching over 8 bases. Unmatched junction bases numbered 2, after V lost 1 base and J lost 6 bases. The CDR3 has 14 residues. Germline loops: CDR1 MDHEN, CDR2 SYDVKM. This CDR3 is CASSLSTGVQPQHF. The CDR3 coding sequence is TGTGCCAGCAGTTTATCGACAGGGGTTCAGCCCCAGCATTTT.

This sequence joins TRBV2 and TRBJ2-2, with TRBD2 as a possible D gene (5 bases). Trimming cost V 6 bases and J 5 bases, with 10 bases left between them. Germline V gives CDR1 SNHLY, CDR2 FYNNEI. The CDR3 length is 13 residues. Written as DNA, the CDR3 is TGTGCCAGCAGCGACGGACTGACCGGGGAGCTGTTTTTT. As protein: CASSDGLTGELFF. Supplemented by reference TRBV2 and TRBJ2-2, the full variable domain reads EPEVTQTPSHQVTQMGQEVILRCVPISNHLYFYWYRQILGQKVEFLVSFYNNEISEKSEIFDDQFSVERPDGSNFTLKIRSTKLEDSAMYFCASSDGLTGELFFGEGSRLTVL.

In this sample, this clone turned up a few times. The chain links TRBV2 to TRBJ2-7; a weak D match, TRBD1 (5 bases). Germline values: CDR1 SNHLY, CDR2 FYNNEI. The length of the CDR3 is 14 residues. The germline V and J ends were trimmed by 6 bases and 2 bases, with 14 bases remaining between them. The CDR3 protein is CASSRASEPYEQYF. The CDR3 DNA reads TGTGCCAGCAGCAGGGCCTCGGAGCCCTACGAGCAGTACTTC.

V gene TRBV28 combines with J gene TRBJ2-7, with D unclear. Per the germline V gene, CDR1 is MDHEN and CDR2 is SYDVKM. V was cut by 4 bases and J by 2 bases, with 24 bases left in between. CDR3 length equals 18 residues. The CDR3 DNA reads TGTGCCAGCAGTTACCTGAACCCTAGATCGGTAGATACCTACGAGCAGTACTTC. Its translation: CASSYLNPRSVDTYEQYF. Based on the CDR3 plus reference TRBV28 and TRBJ2-7, the full variable domain is DVKVTQSSRYLVKRTGEKVFLECVQDMDHENMFWYRQDPGLGLRLIYFSYDVKMKEKGDIPEGYSVSREKKERFSLILESASTNQTSMYLCASSYLNPRSVDTYEQYFGPGTRLTVT.